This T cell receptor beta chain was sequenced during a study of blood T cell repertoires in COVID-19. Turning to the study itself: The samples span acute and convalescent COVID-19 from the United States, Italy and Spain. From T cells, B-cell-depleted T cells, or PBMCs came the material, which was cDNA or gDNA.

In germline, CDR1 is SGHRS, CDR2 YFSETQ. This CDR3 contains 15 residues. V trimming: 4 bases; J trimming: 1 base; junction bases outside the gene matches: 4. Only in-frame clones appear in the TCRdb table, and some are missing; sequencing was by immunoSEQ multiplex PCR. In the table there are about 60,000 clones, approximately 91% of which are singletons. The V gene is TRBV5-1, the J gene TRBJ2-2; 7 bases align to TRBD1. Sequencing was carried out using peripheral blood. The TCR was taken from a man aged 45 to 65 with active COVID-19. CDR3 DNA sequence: TGCGCCAGCAGCAGAGACAGGGTGAACACCGGGGAGCTGTTTTTT. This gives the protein CASSRDRVNTGELFF. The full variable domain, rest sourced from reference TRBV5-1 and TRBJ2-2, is KAGVTQTPRYLIKTRGQQVTLSCSPISGHRSVSWYQQTPGQGLQFLFEYFSETQRNKGNFPGRFSGRQFSNSRSEMNVSTLELGDSALYLCASSRDRVNTGELFFGEGSRLTVL.